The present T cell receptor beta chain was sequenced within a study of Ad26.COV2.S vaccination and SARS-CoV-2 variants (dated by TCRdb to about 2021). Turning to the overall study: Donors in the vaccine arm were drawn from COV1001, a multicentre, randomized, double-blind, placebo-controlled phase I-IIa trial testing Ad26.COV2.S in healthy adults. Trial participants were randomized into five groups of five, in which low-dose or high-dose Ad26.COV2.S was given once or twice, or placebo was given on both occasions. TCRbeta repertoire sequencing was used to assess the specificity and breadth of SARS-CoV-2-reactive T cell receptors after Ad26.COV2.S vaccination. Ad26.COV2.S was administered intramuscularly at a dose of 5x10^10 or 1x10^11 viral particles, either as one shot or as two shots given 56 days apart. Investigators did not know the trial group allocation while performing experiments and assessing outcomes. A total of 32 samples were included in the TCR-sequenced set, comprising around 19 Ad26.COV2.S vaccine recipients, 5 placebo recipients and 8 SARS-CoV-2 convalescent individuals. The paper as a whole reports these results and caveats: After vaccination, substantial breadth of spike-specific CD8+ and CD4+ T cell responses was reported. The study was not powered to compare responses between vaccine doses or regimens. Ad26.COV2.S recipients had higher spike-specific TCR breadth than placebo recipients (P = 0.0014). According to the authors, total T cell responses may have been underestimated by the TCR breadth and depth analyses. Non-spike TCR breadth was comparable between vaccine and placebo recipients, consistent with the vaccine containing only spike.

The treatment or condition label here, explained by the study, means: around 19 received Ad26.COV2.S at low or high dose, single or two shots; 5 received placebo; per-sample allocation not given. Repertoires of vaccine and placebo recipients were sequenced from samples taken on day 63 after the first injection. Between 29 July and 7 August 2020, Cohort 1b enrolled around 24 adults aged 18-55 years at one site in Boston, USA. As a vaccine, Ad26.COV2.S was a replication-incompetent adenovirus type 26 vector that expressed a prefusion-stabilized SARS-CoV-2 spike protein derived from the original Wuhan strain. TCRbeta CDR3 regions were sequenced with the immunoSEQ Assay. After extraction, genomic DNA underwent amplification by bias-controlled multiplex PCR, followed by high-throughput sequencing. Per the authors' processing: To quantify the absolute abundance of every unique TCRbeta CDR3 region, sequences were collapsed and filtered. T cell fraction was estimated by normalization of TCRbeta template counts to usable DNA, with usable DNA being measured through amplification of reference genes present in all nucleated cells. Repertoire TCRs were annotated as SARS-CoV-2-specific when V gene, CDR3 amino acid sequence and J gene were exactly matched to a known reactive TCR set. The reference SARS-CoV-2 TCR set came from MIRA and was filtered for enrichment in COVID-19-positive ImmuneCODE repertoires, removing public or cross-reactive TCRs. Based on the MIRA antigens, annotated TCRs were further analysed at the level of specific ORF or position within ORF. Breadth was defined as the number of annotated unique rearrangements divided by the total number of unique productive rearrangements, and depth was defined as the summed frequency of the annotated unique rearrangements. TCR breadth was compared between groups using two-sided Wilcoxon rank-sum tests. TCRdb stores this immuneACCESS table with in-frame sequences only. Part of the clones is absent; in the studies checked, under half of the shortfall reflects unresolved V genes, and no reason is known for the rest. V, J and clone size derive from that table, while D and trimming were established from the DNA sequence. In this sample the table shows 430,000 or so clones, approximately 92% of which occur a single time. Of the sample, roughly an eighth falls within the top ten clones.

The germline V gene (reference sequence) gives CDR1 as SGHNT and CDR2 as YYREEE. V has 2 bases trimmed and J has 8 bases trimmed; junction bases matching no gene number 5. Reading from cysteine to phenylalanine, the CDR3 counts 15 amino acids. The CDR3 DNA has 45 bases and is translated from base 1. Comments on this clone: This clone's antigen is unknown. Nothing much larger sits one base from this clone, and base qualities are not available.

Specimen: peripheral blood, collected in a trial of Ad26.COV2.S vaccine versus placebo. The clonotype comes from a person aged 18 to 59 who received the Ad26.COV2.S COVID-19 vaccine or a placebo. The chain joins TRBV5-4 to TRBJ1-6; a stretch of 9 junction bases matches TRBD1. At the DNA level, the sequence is TGTGCCAGCAGCTTTACGGGACAGGGCGATTCACCCCTCCACTTT. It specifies CASSFTGQGDSPLHF.